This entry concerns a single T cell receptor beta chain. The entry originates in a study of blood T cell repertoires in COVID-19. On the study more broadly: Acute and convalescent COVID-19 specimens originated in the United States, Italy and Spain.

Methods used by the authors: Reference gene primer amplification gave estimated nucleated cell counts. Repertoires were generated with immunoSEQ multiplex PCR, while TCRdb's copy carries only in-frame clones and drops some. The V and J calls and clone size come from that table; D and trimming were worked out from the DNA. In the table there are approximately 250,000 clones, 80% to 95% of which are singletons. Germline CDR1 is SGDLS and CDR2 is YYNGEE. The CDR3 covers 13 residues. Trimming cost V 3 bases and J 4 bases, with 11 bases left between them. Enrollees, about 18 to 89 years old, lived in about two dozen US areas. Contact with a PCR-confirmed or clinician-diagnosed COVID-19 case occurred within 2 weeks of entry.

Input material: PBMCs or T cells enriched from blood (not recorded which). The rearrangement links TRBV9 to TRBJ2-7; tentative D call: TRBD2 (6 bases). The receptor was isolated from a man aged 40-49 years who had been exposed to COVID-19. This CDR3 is CASSAGDSYEQYF. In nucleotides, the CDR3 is TGTGCCAGCAGCGCGGGAGACAGTTACGAGCAGTACTTC.